A single TCR beta chain is shown here with its context. The antigen remains unidentified. A much larger clone is a single base away; this may be a read error. Germline CDR1 is SGHRS and CDR2 is YFSETQ. The CDR3 runs 13 residues. The entry originates in a study of T cells in Graves' hyperthyroidism and ophthalmopathy. RNA transcripts served as the template for amplifying TCR beta CDR3 regions. Researchers ran a first-round RT-PCR on the TCR CDR3 using the HTBI primer set. Via MiXCR, TCRdb re-called the multiplex PCR reads, giving one row per CDR3 protein. This sample yields hundreds of thousands of distinct CDR3 sequences, of which less than 15% are seen a single time; roughly 8.3% belongs to the top ten. Patients having uncontrolled infection, another autoimmune disease, pregnancy or lactation were not included. Source material for PBMCs was more than 9.5 ml fresh peripheral blood. Study observations and caveats: The majority of expanded thyroid clonotypes above 0.001 also appeared in blood. Prediction of ophthalmopathy progression came a median roughly 6.7 months pre-onset.

This TCR was recovered from a woman younger than 35 with Graves' hyperthyroidism. The rearrangement uses TRBV5-1 and TRBJ2-7; D perhaps matches TRBD1 (6 bases). Sequencing input: blood. The DNA of the CDR3 is TGCGCCAGCAGCCCCGGGACATTCTACGAGCAGCACTTC. Protein: CASSPGTFYEQHF. The full variable domain, rest sourced from reference TRBV5-1 and TRBJ2-7, is KAGVTQTPRYLIKTRGQQVTLSCSPISGHRSVSWYQQTPGQGLQFLFEYFSETQRNKGNFPGRFSGRQFSNSRSEMNVSTLELGDSALYLCASSPGTFYEQHFGPGTRLTVT.